A single sample is the source of the 22 T cell receptor beta chains below, sequenced in a study of cytomegalovirus exposure and HLA in healthy donors. Both 60 Vbeta primers and 13 Jbeta primers went into the PCR. Measured with immunoSEQ multiplex PCR; TCRdb has only the in-frame clones, and not every one. This sample has 110,000 or so clones, with about 83% found just once. The sample consisted of PBMCs. The origin of the receptors is a man between 18 and 29 years old in good health and CMV-seronegative.

The chain combines TRBV5-1 with TRBJ2-4, with D unresolved. The CDR3 covers 15 residues. The germline V gene has CDR1 SGHRS and CDR2 YFSETQ. V dropped 0 bases and J dropped 1 base, with 8 bases sitting between them. CDR3 coding DNA: TGCGCCAGCAGCTTGGACCTACGGGCCAAAAACATTCAGTACTTC. Translating it yields CASSLDLRAKNIQYF. The complete variable domain, with remaining parts taken from reference TRBV5-1 and TRBJ2-4, reads KAGVTQTPRYLIKTRGQQVTLSCSPISGHRSVSWYQQTPGQGLQFLFEYFSETQRNKGNFPGRFSGRQFSNSRSEMNVSTLELGDSALYLCASSLDLRAKNIQYFGAGTRLSVL.

A single count supports this clone. The chain has TRBV15 and TRBJ2-7; perhaps TRBD2 as D (5 bases). CDR3 size: 14 residues. Germline V lookup: CDR1 LNHNV, CDR2 YYDKDF (reference sequence). Between the trimmed V and J ends, which lost 3 bases and 0 bases, there was a span of 9 bases. The CDR3 loop reads CATSRAGASYEQYF. The CDR3 coding sequence is TGTGCCACCAGCAGGGCGGGCGCCTCCTACGAGCAGTACTTC.

The rearrangement links TRBV7-2 to TRBJ2-7; tentative D call: TRBD1 (6 bases). The CDR3 spans 15 residues. Per the germline V gene, CDR1 is SGHTA and CDR2 is FQGNSA. The V end was cut by 5 bases, the J end by 6 bases, with 20 bases between. The CDR3 DNA follows: TGTGCCAGCAGCGGCCAGACCACAGGGCATGGCGAGCAGTACTTC. Protein product: CASSGQTTGHGEQYF.

This sequence joins TRBV4-1 and TRBJ2-1; the D gene is possibly TRBD2 (5 bases). Trimming took off 1 base at V and 0 bases at J, with 19 bases between the two ends. This CDR3 comprises 19 residues. Germline lookup yields CDR1 MGHRA and CDR2 YSYEKL. This chain's CDR3 is CASSQGRSGSRSSYNEQFF. CDR3 sequence (DNA): TGCGCCAGCAGCCAAGGGAGGAGTGGAAGCAGGAGCTCCTACAATGAGCAGTTCTTC.

Of note for this clone: One end of the junction does not line up with germline, which may come from a read error. CDR3 coding DNA: TGTGCCAGCAGTACAGGCAACTCTGGAAACACCATATATTTT. Translation gives CASSTGNSGNTIYF. The chain recombines TRBV19 with TRBJ1-3, with D possibly matching TRBD1 (5 bases). The CDR3 is 14 amino acids. The V gene's germline CDR1 is LNHDA and CDR2 SQIVND (reference sequence).

This clone was counted once. This chain uses TRBV11-1 with TRBJ1-1, with D possibly being TRBD1 (5 bases). The V gene lost 5 bases and the J gene lost 7 bases, with 11 bases spanning the gap. Per germline, CDR1 SGHAT and CDR2 FQDESV (reference sequence). The CDR3 loop spans 12 amino acids. CDR3 nucleotides: TGTGCCAGCAGCCGGCGACAGATTGAAGCTTTCTTT. Translation: CASSRRQIEAFF.

V is TRBV9 and J is TRBJ2-3; D not resolved. The CDR3 sequence is 14 residues long. Germline V gene data show CDR1 as SGDLS and CDR2 as YYNGEE. V was shortened by 0 bases and J by 7 bases, with 12 bases between the two germline ends. The CDR3 is CASSVGPEVYTQYF. The CDR3 bases are TGTGCCAGCAGCGTAGGCCCCGAGGTCTATACGCAGTATTTT.

The table lists this clone with a few counts. The chain recombines TRBV7-2 with TRBJ2-5, with D tentatively TRBD1 (5 bases). This CDR3 is built from 14 residues. Trimming took 10 bases from V and 1 from J, leaving 16 bases between them. Germline loops: CDR1 SGHTA, CDR2 FQGNSA. The DNA for the CDR3 is TGTGCCACCCAGGGCGGAAGGACCCAAGAGACCCAGTACTTC. It specifies CATQGGRTQETQYF.

The V gene is TRBV2, the J gene TRBJ1-2; 7 positions agree with TRBD1. V dropped 2 bases and J dropped 1; count of bases not matched to a gene: 4. Germline V gene lookup returns CDR1 SNHLY and CDR2 FYNNEI. This CDR3 has 15 residues. CDR3 DNA: TGTGCCAGCAGTGAAACACAGGGGATTAACTATGGCTACACCTTC. The encoded protein is CASSETQGINYGYTF.

The chain uses TRBV30 and TRBJ2-1, with D maybe TRBD2 (6 bases). Trimming cost V 5 bases and J 4 bases, with 15 bases left between them. CDR1 GTSNPN and CDR2 SVGIG come from the germline V gene (reference sequence). CDR3 size: 14 residues. This CDR3 is CAWGMGGAYNEQFF. In DNA form, the CDR3 reads TGTGCCTGGGGGATGGGCGGGGCTTACAATGAGCAGTTCTTC.

The V call is TRBV28, the J call TRBJ2-1, with 7 bases lining up with TRBD1. There are 14 residues in the CDR3. Trimming cost V 5 bases and J 6 bases; bases outside gene matches: 7. Germline values: CDR1 MDHEN, CDR2 SYDVKM. CDR3 coding DNA: TGTGCCAGCAGTCTACCGACAGGGCGCAATGAGCAGTTCTTC. It codes for CASSLPTGRNEQFF.

This chain uses TRBV28 with TRBJ2-5, with a tentative D call TRBD2 (5 bases). Trimming shortened V by 5 bases and J by 5 bases, and 12 bases separated the two germline ends. Germline values: CDR1 MDHEN, CDR2 SYDVKM. CDR3 length equals 13 residues. Here the CDR3 reads CASSGEFVETQYF. The CDR3 region has the DNA TGTGCCAGCAGTGGGGAGTTTGTGGAGACCCAGTACTTC.

This chain uses TRBV5-4 with TRBJ1-3; D gene ambiguous. Germline CDR1 and CDR2: SGHNT and YYREEE (reference sequence). CDR3 length equals 17 residues. With 0 bases removed from V and 0 bases from J, the gap between germline ends came to 13 bases. The CDR3 bases are TGTGCCAGCAGCTTGGATGGGAGCGGCTACTCTGGAAACACCATATATTTT. This sequence encodes CASSLDGSGYSGNTIYF.

The chain joins TRBV5-1 to TRBJ2-3; D is undetermined. The CDR3 is 12 amino acids. CDR1 is SGHRS and CDR2 is YFSETQ in the germline V gene. V dropped 4 bases and J dropped 5 bases, with 8 bases sitting between them. CDR3 residues: CASSKERDTQYF. The CDR3 region has the DNA TGCGCCAGCAGCAAAGAGAGAGATACGCAGTATTTT.

The gene calls are TRBV10-3 and TRBJ2-3; 7 bases are a match to TRBD2. The CDR3 is 14 residues long. Unmatched junction bases numbered 3, after V lost 6 bases and J lost 0 bases. Germline CDR1 and CDR2: ENHRY and SYGVKD. In DNA form, the CDR3 reads TGTGCCATCAGCCAAGCGGGGAGCACAGATACGCAGTATTTT. Residues: CAISQAGSTDTQYF.

DNA of the CDR3: TGTGCCAGCAGTTACTCGGGGACAGGGGATGAAAAACTGTTTTTT. Translated: CASSYSGTGDEKLFF. The chain uses TRBV6-6 and TRBJ1-4, with 10 bases matching TRBD1. Germline V gene sequence: CDR1 MNHNY, CDR2 SVGAGI (reference sequence). Germline trimming cut 0 bases from V and 6 bases from J; bases unmatched to any gene: 1. The CDR3 spans 15 residues.

The rearrangement uses TRBV7-2 and TRBJ2-7; weak D call: TRBD2 (5 bases). Germline-derived CDR1 and CDR2 are SGHTA and FQGNSA. Trimming pared 1 base from V and 4 bases from J, leaving 23 bases between. The CDR3 contains 18 residues. The CDR3 DNA follows: TGTGCCAGCAGCTTAGGCGCCGGGAAGGCTAGCAAATTTTACGAGCAGTACTTC. Translating it yields CASSLGAGKASKFYEQYF. The entire variable domain, with the rest obtained from reference TRBV7-2 and TRBJ2-7, is as follows: GAGVSQSPSNKVTEKGKDVELRCDPISGHTALYWYRQSLGQGLEFLIYFQGNSAPDKSGLPSDRFSAERTGGSVSTLTIQRTQQEDSAVYLCASSLGAGKASKFYEQYFGPGTRLTVT.

This clone appeared a few times. The gene calls are TRBV28 and TRBJ1-2; D not certain. Between the trimmed V and J ends, which lost 7 bases and 3 bases, there was a span of 18 bases. The germline CDR1 and CDR2 sequences are MDHEN and SYDVKM. The CDR3 is made up of 15 amino acids. CDR3 DNA: TGTGCCAGCACCCCTTCGGGGATTGAGGACTATGGCTACACCTTC. This codes for CASTPSGIEDYGYTF.

CDR3 residues: CASSLAGFDTGELFF. In DNA form, the CDR3 reads TGTGCCAGCAGCTTGGCAGGGTTTGACACCGGGGAGCTGTTTTTT. This sequence joins TRBV5-4 and TRBJ2-2, with D maybe TRBD1 (5 bases). The CDR3 loop spans 15 amino acids. With 0 bases removed from V and 3 bases from J, the gap between germline ends came to 9 bases. Germline V gene sequence: CDR1 SGHNT, CDR2 YYREEE (reference sequence).

CDR3 sequence: CASSGLAGDYGYTF. The DNA of the CDR3 is TGTGCCAGCAGTGGATTGGCAGGGGACTATGGCTACACCTTC. This sequence joins TRBV6-6 and TRBJ1-2; D is possibly TRBD1 (6 bases). This CDR3 comprises 14 residues. CDR1 and CDR2 from the germline V gene are MNHNY and SVGAGI (reference sequence). Trimming removed 5 bases at V and 3 bases at J, with 13 bases between.

The V call is TRBV5-6, the J call TRBJ2-1; D might be TRBD1 (5 bases). Germline CDR1 reads SGHDT; CDR2 reads YYEEEE. The CDR3 length is 15 residues. V lost 3 bases to trimming and J lost 0 bases, with 10 bases between them. The CDR3 DNA is TGTGCCAGCAGCTCACAGGTAGGCTCCTACAATGAGCAGTTCTTC. This encodes CASSSQVGSYNEQFF.

The chain employs TRBV5-4 and TRBJ2-2; 16 nucleotides match TRBD2. The J segment lost 2 bases and the V segment lost 4 bases, leaving 5 bases of the junction unmatched. Germline CDR1 and CDR2: SGHNT and YYREEE (reference sequence). This CDR3 contains 18 residues. CDR3 bases: TGTGCCAGCAGCCTGGGACTAGCGGGGGGGCCCAACACCGGGGAGCTGTTTTTT. Translating gives CASSLGLAGGPNTGELFF.